This T cell receptor (beta chain) was recovered during a study of vaccination and CD4 T cells after COVID-19. Study context: Control cultures used a CEFX viral epitope pool, an HIV-1 Nef peptide pool, or no peptide.

CDR1 is MDHEN, CDR2 SYDVKM, per germline. V shed 3 bases and J shed 2 bases, with 16 bases lying between them. This CDR3 is built from 16 residues. This clonotype showed up just a few times. Its target is unknown. The Oncomine TCR Beta short-read assay sequenced DNA from cultured CD4+ T cells. Researchers extracted genomic DNA from CD4+ T cells that had been cultured. TCRdb called the PCR reads again in MiXCR, with one record for every CDR3 protein. Of around 7,000 distinct CDR3 sequences listed, roughly 31% are singletons. Treatment meaning: roughly 11-day PBMC culture with coronavirus spike peptide pools or control peptides (ViraFEST assay). Gathering of the CD4+ T cells, from the unexposed donor, took place before the COVID-19 pandemic (2011-2018). If enough cells were available, CD4+ T cells from unexposed donors were probed with SARS-CoV-2 S/N and four cold-coronavirus spikes. Study results and limitations: Median SARS-CoV-2-reactive clonotypes rose from roughly 22 to 38, not significantly.

This clonotype was obtained from a human donor in good health. Sequenced material: CD4+ T cells from blood, cultured in vitro. The V gene is TRBV28, the J gene TRBJ1-2, with D tentatively TRBD1 (5 bases). CDR3 DNA: TGTGCCAGCAGTTTCCCTGGCAGACCAGGGAACTATGGCTACACCTTC. Translation: CASSFPGRPGNYGYTF.